The clone carrying this TCR beta chain was seen only a few times. Its specificity is not known. This sample was included in a study of early T cells in non-severe SARS-CoV-2 infection. Study-level information: RNA in bulk from unsorted whole blood was sequenced, and chains were unpaired. Whole-study findings and limits: Matches to VDJdb favored anti-spike CD8 responses and missed private and CD4 specificities.

The TCR library protocol attached unique molecular identifiers to the individual cDNA molecules. Each CDR3 protein gets one entry after TCRdb re-called the 5' RACE reads with MiXCR. The sample shows under 60,000 distinct CDR3 sequences, approximately 8% of them seen only once. V gave up 3 bases and J gave up 5 bases, with 4 bases separating them. Per the germline V gene, CDR1 is SGHAT and CDR2 is FQNNGV. The CDR3 extends over 12 amino acids. This sample comprised whole blood, obtained at baseline. This clonotype was obtained from an adult who was a healthcare worker with PCR-confirmed SARS-CoV-2 infection or an uninfected control (not recorded which). The genes are TRBV11-2 and TRBJ2-2; D ambiguous. CDR3: CASSFYTGELFF. The CDR3 nucleotides are TGTGCCAGCAGCTTCTATACCGGGGAGCTGTTTTTT. Full variable domain (missing parts from reference TRBV11-2 and TRBJ2-2): EAGVAQSPRYKIIEKRQSVAFWCNPISGHATLYWYQQILGQGPKLLIQFQNNGVVDDSQLPKDRFSAERLKGVDSTLKIQPAKLEDSAVYLCASSFYTGELFFGEGSRLTVL.